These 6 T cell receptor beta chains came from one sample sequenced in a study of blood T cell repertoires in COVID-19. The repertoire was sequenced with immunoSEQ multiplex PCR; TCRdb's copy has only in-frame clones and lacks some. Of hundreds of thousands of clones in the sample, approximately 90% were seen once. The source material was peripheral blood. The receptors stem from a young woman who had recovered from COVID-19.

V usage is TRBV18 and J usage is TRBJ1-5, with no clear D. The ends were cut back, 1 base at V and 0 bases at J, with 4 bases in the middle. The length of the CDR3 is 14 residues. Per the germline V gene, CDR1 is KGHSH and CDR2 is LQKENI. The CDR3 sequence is CASSPRASNQPQHF. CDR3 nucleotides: TGTGCCAGCTCACCACGCGCTAGCAATCAGCCCCAGCATTTT.

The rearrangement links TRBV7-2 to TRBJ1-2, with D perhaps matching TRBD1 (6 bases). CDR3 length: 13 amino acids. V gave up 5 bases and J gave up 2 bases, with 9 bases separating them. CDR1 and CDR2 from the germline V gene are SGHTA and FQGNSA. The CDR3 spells CASSPDRNYGYTF. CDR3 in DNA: TGTGCCAGCAGCCCGGACAGAAACTATGGCTACACCTTC.

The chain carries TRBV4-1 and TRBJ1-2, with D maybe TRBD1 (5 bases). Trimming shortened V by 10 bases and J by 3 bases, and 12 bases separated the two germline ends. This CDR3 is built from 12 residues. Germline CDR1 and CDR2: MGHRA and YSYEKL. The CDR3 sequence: CATGHSYYGYTF. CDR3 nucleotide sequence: TGCGCCACCGGACATTCTTACTATGGCTACACCTTC.

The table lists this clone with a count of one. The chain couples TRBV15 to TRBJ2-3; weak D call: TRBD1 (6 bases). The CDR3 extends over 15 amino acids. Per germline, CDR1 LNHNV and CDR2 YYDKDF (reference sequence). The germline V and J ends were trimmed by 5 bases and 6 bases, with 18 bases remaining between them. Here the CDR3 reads CATSGSYRDMDTQYF. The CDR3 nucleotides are TGTGCCACCAGCGGCTCGTACAGGGACATGGATACGCAGTATTTT.

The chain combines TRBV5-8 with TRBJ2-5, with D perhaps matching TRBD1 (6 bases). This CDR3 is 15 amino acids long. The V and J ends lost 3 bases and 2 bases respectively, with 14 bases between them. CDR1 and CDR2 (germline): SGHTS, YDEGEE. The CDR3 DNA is TGTGCCAGCAGCTACGGGACAAGATCTCAAGAGACCCAGTACTTC. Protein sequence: CASSYGTRSQETQYF.

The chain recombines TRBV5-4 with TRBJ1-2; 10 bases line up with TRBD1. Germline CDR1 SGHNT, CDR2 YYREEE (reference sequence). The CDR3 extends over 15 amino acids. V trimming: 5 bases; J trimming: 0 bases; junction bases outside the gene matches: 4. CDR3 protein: CASSSGQGANYGYTF. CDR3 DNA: TGTGCCAGCAGTAGTGGACAGGGGGCTAACTATGGCTACACCTTC.